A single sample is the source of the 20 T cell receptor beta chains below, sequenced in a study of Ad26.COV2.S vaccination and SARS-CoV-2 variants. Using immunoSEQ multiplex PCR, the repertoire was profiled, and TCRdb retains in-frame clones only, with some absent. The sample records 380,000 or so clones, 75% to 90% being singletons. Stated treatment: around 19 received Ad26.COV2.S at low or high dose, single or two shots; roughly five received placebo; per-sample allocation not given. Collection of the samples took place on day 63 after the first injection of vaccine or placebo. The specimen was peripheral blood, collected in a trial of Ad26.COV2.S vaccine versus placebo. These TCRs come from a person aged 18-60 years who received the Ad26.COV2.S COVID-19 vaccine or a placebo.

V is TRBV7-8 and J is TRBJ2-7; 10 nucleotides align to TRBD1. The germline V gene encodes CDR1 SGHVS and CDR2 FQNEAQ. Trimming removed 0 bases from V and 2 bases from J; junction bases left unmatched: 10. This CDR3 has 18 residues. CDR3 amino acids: CASSLAPSGTGEAYEQYF. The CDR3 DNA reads TGTGCCAGCAGCTTAGCCCCTTCCGGGACAGGGGAGGCCTACGAGCAGTACTTC.

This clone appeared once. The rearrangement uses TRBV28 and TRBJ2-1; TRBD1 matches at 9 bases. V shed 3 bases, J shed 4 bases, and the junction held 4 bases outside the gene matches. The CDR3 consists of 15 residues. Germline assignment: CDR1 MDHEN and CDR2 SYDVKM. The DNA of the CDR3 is TGTGCCAGCAGTTTTTGGGACAGGGAATACAATGAGCAGTTCTTC. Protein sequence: CASSFWDREYNEQFF.

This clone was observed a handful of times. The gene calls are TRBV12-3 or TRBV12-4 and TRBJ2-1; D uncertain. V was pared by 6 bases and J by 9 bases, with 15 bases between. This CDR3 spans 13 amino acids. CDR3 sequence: CASSNRPLGEQFF. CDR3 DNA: TGTGCCAGCAGCAACCGGCCCTTAGGTGAGCAGTTCTTC.

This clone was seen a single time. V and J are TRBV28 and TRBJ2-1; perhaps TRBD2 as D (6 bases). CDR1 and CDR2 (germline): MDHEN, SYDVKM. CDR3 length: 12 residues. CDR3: CNYPRAGGPGFF. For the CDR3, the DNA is TGTAATTACCCACGAGCGGGTGGCCCGGGGTTCTTC.

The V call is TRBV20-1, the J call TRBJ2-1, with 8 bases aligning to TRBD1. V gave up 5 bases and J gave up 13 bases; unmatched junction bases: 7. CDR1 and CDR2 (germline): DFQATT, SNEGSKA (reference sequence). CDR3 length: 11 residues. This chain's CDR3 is CSAPDRETQFF. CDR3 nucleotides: TGCAGTGCTCCGGACAGGGAGACCCAGTTCTTC.

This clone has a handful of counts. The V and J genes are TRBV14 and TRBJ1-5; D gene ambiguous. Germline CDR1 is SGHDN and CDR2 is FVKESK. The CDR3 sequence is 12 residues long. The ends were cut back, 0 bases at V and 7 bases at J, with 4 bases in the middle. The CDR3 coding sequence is TGTGCCAGCAGCCAAGATAAGCAGCCCCAGCATTTT. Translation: CASSQDKQPQHF.

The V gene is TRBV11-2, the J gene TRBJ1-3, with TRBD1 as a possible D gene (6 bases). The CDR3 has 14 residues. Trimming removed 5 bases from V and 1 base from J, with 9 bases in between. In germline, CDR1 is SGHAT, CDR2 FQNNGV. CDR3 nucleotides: TGTGCCAGCAGCCGTGACAGGTCTGGAAACACCATATATTTT. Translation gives CASSRDRSGNTIYF.

CDR3: CASSLGWQLGNTIYF. The DNA for the CDR3 is TGTGCCAGCAGCTTAGGATGGCAGCTCGGAAACACCATATATTTT. The chain carries TRBV7-2 and TRBJ1-3; D gene unclear. The CDR3 extends over 15 amino acids. Germline V gene lookup returns CDR1 SGHTA and CDR2 FQGNSA. Trimming took off 1 base at V and 4 bases at J, with 11 bases between the two ends.

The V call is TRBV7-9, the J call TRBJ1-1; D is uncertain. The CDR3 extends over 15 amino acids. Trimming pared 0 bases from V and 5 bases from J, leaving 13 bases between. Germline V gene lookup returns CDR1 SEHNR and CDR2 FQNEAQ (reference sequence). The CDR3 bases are TGTGCCAGCAGCTTAGCGGGAAGTAGGGTGACTGAAGCTTTCTTT. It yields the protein CASSLAGSRVTEAFF.

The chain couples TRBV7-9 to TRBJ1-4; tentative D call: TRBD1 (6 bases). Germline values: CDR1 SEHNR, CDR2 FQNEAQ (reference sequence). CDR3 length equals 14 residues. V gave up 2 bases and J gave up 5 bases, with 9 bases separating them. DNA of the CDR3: TGTGCCAGCAGCTTACTTGGACAGAATGAAAAACTGTTTTTT. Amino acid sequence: CASSLLGQNEKLFF.

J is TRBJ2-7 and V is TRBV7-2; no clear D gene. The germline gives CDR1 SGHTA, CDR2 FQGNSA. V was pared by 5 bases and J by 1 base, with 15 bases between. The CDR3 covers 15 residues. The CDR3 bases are TGTGCCAGCAGCCCGAGACTCCAAGAGTCCTACGAGCAGTACTTC. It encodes CASSPRLQESYEQYF. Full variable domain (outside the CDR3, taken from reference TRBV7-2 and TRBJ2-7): GAGVSQSPSNKVTEKGKDVELRCDPISGHTALYWYRQSLGQGLEFLIYFQGNSAPDKSGLPSDRFSAERTGGSVSTLTIQRTQQEDSAVYLCASSPRLQESYEQYFGPGTRLTVT.

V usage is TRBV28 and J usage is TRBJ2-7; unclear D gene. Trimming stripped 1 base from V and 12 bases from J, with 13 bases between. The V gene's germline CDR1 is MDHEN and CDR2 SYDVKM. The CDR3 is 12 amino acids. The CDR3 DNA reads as TGTGCCAGCAGTTTATCCGGAACCCCGTCGTACTTC. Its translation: CASSLSGTPSYF. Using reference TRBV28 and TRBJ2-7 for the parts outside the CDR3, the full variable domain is DVKVTQSSRYLVKRTGEKVFLECVQDMDHENMFWYRQDPGLGLRLIYFSYDVKMKEKGDIPEGYSVSREKKERFSLILESASTNQTSMYLCASSLSGTPSYFGPGTRLTVT.

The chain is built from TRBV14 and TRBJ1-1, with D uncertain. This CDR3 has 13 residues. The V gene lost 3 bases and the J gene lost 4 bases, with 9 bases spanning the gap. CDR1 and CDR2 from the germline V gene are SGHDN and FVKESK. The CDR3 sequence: CASSQWESTEAFF. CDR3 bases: TGTGCCAGCAGCCAGTGGGAGTCCACTGAAGCTTTCTTT.

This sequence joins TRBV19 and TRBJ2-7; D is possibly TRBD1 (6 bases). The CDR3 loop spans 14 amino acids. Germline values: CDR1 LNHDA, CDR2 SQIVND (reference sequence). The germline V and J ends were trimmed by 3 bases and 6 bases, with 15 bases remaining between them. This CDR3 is CASSIQEGGSEQYF. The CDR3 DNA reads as TGTGCCAGTAGTATCCAAGAAGGGGGAAGCGAGCAGTACTTC.

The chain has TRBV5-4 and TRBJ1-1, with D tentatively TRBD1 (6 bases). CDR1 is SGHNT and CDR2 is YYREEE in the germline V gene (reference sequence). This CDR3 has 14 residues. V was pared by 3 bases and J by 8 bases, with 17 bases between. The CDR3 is CASSSQGMKREAFF. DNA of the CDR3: TGTGCCAGCAGCTCCCAGGGGATGAAACGGGAAGCTTTCTTT. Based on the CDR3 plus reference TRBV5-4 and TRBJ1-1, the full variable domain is ETGVTQSPTHLIKTRGQQVTLRCSSQSGHNTVSWYQQALGQGPQFIFQYYREEENGRGNFPPRFSGLQFPNYSSELNVNALELDDSALYLCASSSQGMKREAFFGQGTRLTVV.

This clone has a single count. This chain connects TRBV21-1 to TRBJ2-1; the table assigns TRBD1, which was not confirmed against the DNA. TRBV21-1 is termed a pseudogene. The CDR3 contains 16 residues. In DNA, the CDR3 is TGTGCCAGCAGCAAAGTTAGGACAGGGGGGACTAGAGGGCAGTTCTTC. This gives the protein CASSKVRTGGTRGQFF.

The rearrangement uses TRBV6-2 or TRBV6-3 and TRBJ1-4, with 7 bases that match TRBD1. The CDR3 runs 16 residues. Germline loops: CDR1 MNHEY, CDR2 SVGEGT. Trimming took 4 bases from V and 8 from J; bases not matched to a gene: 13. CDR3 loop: CASSWLSTGRAEKLFF. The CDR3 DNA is TGTGCCAGCAGTTGGCTTTCGACAGGGCGGGCGGAAAAACTGTTTTTT.

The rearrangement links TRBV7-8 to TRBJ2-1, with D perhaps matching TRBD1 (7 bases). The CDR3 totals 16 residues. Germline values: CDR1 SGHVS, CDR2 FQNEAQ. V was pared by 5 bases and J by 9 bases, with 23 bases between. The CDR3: CASSPMEGAWKGEQFF. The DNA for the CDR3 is TGTGCCAGCAGCCCGATGGAGGGGGCTTGGAAGGGTGAGCAGTTCTTC.

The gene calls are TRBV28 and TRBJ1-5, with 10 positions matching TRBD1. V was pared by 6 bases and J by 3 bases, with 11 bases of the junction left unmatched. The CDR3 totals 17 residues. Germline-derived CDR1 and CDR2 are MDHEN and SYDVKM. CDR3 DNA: TGTGCCAGCAGAGTTTTGGGGGGGACAGGGGTCAATCAGCCCCAGCATTTT. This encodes CASRVLGGTGVNQPQHF.

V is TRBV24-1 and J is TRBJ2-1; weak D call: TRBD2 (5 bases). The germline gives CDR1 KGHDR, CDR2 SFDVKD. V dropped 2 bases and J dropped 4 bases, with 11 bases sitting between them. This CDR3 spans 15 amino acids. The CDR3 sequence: CATSDSGNFYNEQFF. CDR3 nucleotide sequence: TGTGCCACCAGTGATTCGGGGAACTTTTACAATGAGCAGTTCTTC.